Listed here is a single T cell receptor beta chain. Its antigen remains unknown. Produced via immunoSEQ multiplex PCR; TCRdb's table is partial and in-frame only. The table includes roughly 29,000 clones, approximately 86% detected once. The data stem from a study of monozygotic twins with cystic fibrosis. Findings and limits, study-wide: Nucleotide-identical clonotype sharing was significantly higher within monozygotic CF twin pairs than between unrelated CF individuals.

The CDR3 sequence is 14 residues long. V lost 3 bases, J lost 2 bases, and 8 bases lay in between. Germline V gene data show CDR1 as LNHDA and CDR2 as SQIVND (reference sequence). Sequenced: blood. The chain recombines TRBV19 with TRBJ2-1; no reliable D call. The clonotype originates from a girl aged 2-10 years with cystic fibrosis. As DNA, the CDR3 is TGTGCCAGTAGTATCTATAGGACCTACAATGAGCAGTTCTTC. The encoded protein is CASSIYRTYNEQFF.